Described below is a single T cell receptor (beta chain) sequence and its context. The antigen remains unidentified. V dropped 2 bases and J dropped 8; count of bases not matched to a gene: 12. Germline CDR1 is LGHNA and CDR2 is YNFKEQ. The CDR3 is 17 amino acids. The entry originates in a study of cytomegalovirus exposure and HLA in healthy donors. Amplification used 60 Vbeta primers and 13 Jbeta primers. In the study's own analysis: The count from a later analysis was 70 million to 85 million unique TCR beta chains, some 11 million of them shared. This table comes from immunoSEQ multiplex PCR, and its TCRdb copy is limited to in-frame clones, with some not included. D and trimming were read from the DNA, whereas the V and J calls and clone size are those reported in that table. This table holds roughly 120,000 clones, 73% found once. General observations from the study: Later analysis identified 17,000 or so TCR beta sequences associated with HLA alleles, using a false discovery rate threshold of 0.05. One variant, a missense change in DCLRE1C, was linked in a later analysis to TCR beta V- and J-gene trimming. Among the CMV-associated chains, a few were confirmed in vitro as specific for CMV antigens.

Sequencing was carried out using PBMCs. The chain joins TRBV4-2 to TRBJ1-4; 9 bases fit TRBD1. This clonotype was obtained from a man aged 40-49 years in good health and CMV-seronegative. In DNA form, the CDR3 reads TGTGCCAGCAGCCAAAACCCCGGGACAGGGTCAGGAGAAAAACTGTTTTTT. Amino acids: CASSQNPGTGSGEKLFF.